One sample yielded the 19 T cell receptor beta chains listed below, sequenced in a study of neurological immune-mediated disorders. Each CDR3 protein is one row after TCRdb ran MiXCR on the 5' RACE reads. The table includes about 48,000 distinct CDR3 sequences, about 9.4% detected once. Material for sequencing was PBMCs. These receptor sequences come from a middle-aged woman with HTLV-1-associated myelopathy (HAM/TSP).

This clonotype has ten or more counts. The rearrangement links TRBV10-2 to TRBJ2-7; 12 bases are shared with TRBD2. The CDR3 sequence is 13 residues long. The ends lost 4 bases at V and 9 bases at J; junction bases unmatched: 4. CDR1 and CDR2 (germline): WSHSY, SAAADI. The CDR3 bases are TGCGCCAGCAGTGCTCTAGCGGGGGGGTGGCAGTACTTC. Residues: CASSALAGGWQYF.

This clonotype was counted many times. V is TRBV28 and J is TRBJ1-1; no firm D call. This CDR3 is 14 amino acids long. V lost 1 base to trimming and J lost 1 base, with 7 bases between them. CDR1 is MDHEN and CDR2 is SYDVKM in the germline V gene. This CDR3 reads CASSLSAGNTEAFF. As DNA, the CDR3 is TGTGCCAGCAGTTTATCGGCGGGGAACACTGAAGCTTTCTTT.

This clonotype was seen many times. The chain joins TRBV7-9 to TRBJ2-2; D may be TRBD1 (6 bases). V was trimmed by 5 bases and J by 3 bases, leaving 13 bases between them. Germline CDR1 SEHNR, CDR2 FQNEAQ (reference sequence). This CDR3 is 15 amino acids long. CDR3 sequence (DNA): TGTGCCAGCAGCCCTACAGGGTTGGACACCGGGGAGCTGTTTTTT. The encoded protein is CASSPTGLDTGELFF.

The V gene is TRBV5-1, the J gene TRBJ2-2; 7 nucleotides match TRBD1. Trimming removed 4 bases from V and 4 bases from J; junction bases left unmatched: 7. The germline V gene has CDR1 SGHRS and CDR2 YFSETQ. The CDR3 consists of 15 residues. CDR3 residues: CASSQTGYSTGELFF. Written as DNA, the CDR3 is TGCGCCAGCAGCCAGACAGGGTATAGCACCGGGGAGCTGTTTTTT. Full variable domain (missing parts from reference TRBV5-1 and TRBJ2-2): KAGVTQTPRYLIKTRGQQVTLSCSPISGHRSVSWYQQTPGQGLQFLFEYFSETQRNKGNFPGRFSGRQFSNSRSEMNVSTLELGDSALYLCASSQTGYSTGELFFGEGSRLTVL.

This clonotype was recorded at least ten times. The chain couples TRBV10-3 to TRBJ2-5, with 9 bases identical to TRBD2. The CDR3 contains 15 residues. CDR1 is ENHRY, CDR2 SYGVKD, per germline. V shed 2 bases, J shed 3 bases, and the junction held 4 bases outside the gene matches. The CDR3 protein is CAISEHGTSKETQYF. In DNA form, the CDR3 reads TGTGCCATCAGTGAGCACGGGACTAGCAAAGAGACCCAGTACTTC.

Ten or more counts support this clonotype. The V call is TRBV6-6, the J call TRBJ2-1, with 7 bases fitting TRBD2. Germline assignment: CDR1 MNHNY and CDR2 SVGAGI (reference sequence). The CDR3 extends over 12 amino acids. V lost 6 bases to trimming and J lost 15 bases; unmatched junction nucleotides: 11. The CDR3, as DNA: TGTGCCAGCAGCGGGACTAACCTGAGATGGTTCTTC. It translates to CASSGTNLRWFF.

In its sample, this clonotype was seen many times. The rearrangement joins TRBV9 to TRBJ2-2; TRBD1 agrees at 8 bases. Unmatched junction bases numbered 5, after V lost 6 bases and J lost 4 bases. Germline V gene sequence: CDR1 SGDLS, CDR2 YYNGEE. The CDR3 loop spans 14 amino acids. The CDR3 sequence: CASMGQVGTGELFF. CDR3 sequence (DNA): TGTGCCAGCATGGGACAGGTCGGCACCGGGGAGCTGTTTTTT.

J is TRBJ2-3 and V is TRBV20-1, with a possible D match to TRBD2 (5 bases). Trimming stripped 6 bases from V and 3 bases from J, with 16 bases between. The germline gives CDR1 DFQATT, CDR2 SNEGSKA (reference sequence). This CDR3 has 14 residues. CDR3: CSASPAGLTDTQYF. The DNA of the CDR3 is TGCAGTGCATCCCCTGCGGGCCTGACAGATACGCAGTATTTT.

This clonotype came up many times. The rearrangement joins TRBV7-2 to TRBJ2-1, with D perhaps TRBD2 (5 bases). The germline V gene has CDR1 SGHTA and CDR2 FQGNSA. The V and J ends lost 3 bases and 6 bases respectively, with 9 bases between them. This CDR3 spans 13 amino acids. The CDR3 nucleotides are TGTGCCAGCAGCTTCGCTAGCCTCAATGAGCAGTTCTTC. This encodes CASSFASLNEQFF.

This clonotype was detected ten times or more. The V gene is TRBV7-9, the J gene TRBJ2-3, with TRBD1 identical over 7 bases. V lost 4 bases, J lost 4 bases, and 5 bases stayed unmatched. This CDR3 comprises 14 residues. Germline V CDR1 and CDR2: SEHNR, FQNEAQ (reference sequence). DNA for the CDR3: TGTGCCAGCAGCTCCGGGACAGAGGCAGATACGCAGTATTTT. Amino acids: CASSSGTEADTQYF.

This clonotype appeared many times. The chain couples TRBV7-2 to TRBJ1-1, with D unresolved. V shed 2 bases and J shed 4 bases, with 11 bases lying between them. Germline loops: CDR1 SGHTA, CDR2 FQGNSA. CDR3 size: 14 residues. The CDR3 sequence: CASSLWRDRTEAFF. CDR3 sequence (DNA): TGTGCCAGCAGCTTATGGAGGGATCGCACTGAAGCTTTCTTT.

At least ten counts were recorded for this clonotype. The rearrangement uses TRBV5-1 and TRBJ1-2; a possible D gene is TRBD1 (6 bases). Germline V gene sequence: CDR1 SGHRS, CDR2 YFSETQ. The CDR3 has 15 residues. The ends were cut back, 2 bases at V and 3 bases at J, with 14 bases in the middle. The CDR3 here is CASSFEQGRDYGYTF. CDR3 coding DNA: TGCGCCAGCAGCTTTGAACAGGGTAGGGACTATGGCTACACCTTC.

This clonotype was seen at least ten times. The chain recombines TRBV20-1 with TRBJ1-2; 8 bases are a match to TRBD1. The CDR3 runs to 14 residues. Germline V lookup: CDR1 DFQATT, CDR2 SNEGSKA (reference sequence). V was pared by 6 bases and J by 6 bases, with 12 bases of the junction left unmatched. CDR3 bases: TGCAGTGCAACCTCCGGGACGACAGGGGATGGCTACACCTTC. It codes for CSATSGTTGDGYTF.

This clonotype came up many times. The rearrangement joins TRBV20-1 to TRBJ2-1, with 12 bases aligning to TRBD2. The germline V gene has CDR1 DFQATT and CDR2 SNEGSKA (reference sequence). The CDR3 has 16 residues. The junction had 13 bases not matched to a gene; V was cut back by 0 bases and J by 13 bases. CDR3 nucleotide sequence: TGCAGTGCTAGAGACCCACTAGCGGGGGGAGCCCCTAGCCAGTTCTTC. It codes for CSARDPLAGGAPSQFF.

This clonotype was seen repeatedly, ten times or more. The rearrangement links TRBV24-1 to TRBJ2-1, with 7 bases aligning to TRBD2. There are 13 residues in the CDR3. V lost 5 bases to trimming and J lost 7 bases; unmatched junction nucleotides: 4. Germline V gives CDR1 KGHDR, CDR2 SFDVKD. The CDR3 sequence is CATSVGGGNEQFF. The CDR3, as DNA: TGTGCCACCAGTGTTGGGGGGGGTAATGAGCAGTTCTTC.

This clonotype was recorded many times. V gene TRBV12-3 or TRBV12-4 combines with J gene TRBJ1-5; D gene unclear. Trimming removed 8 bases from V and 0 bases from J, with 5 bases in between. The CDR3 has 12 amino acids. CDR3 amino acids: CASRYSNQPQHF. The CDR3, as DNA: TGTGCCAGCCGCTATAGCAATCAGCCCCAGCATTTT.

This clonotype has a count of ten or more. The chain uses TRBV5-5 and TRBJ2-7, with TRBD1 identical over 9 bases. The CDR3 length is 15 residues. Germline-derived CDR1 and CDR2 are SGHKS and YYEKEE (reference sequence). With 2 bases clipped from V and 4 bases from J, the junction kept 7 bases outside the gene matches. Written as DNA, the CDR3 is TGTGCCAGCAGCTTTCGGAGGGACAGGGAGTACGAGCAGTACTTC. Its protein is CASSFRRDREYEQYF. The full variable domain, its missing parts supplied by reference TRBV5-5 and TRBJ2-7, is DAGVTQSPTHLIKTRGQQVTLRCSPISGHKSVSWYQQVLGQGPQFIFQYYEKEERGRGNFPDRFSARQFPNYSSELNVNALLLGDSALYLCASSFRRDREYEQYFGPGTRLTVT.

This clonotype was recorded many times. The genes are TRBV15 and TRBJ2-1, with D uncertain. Germline lookup yields CDR1 LNHNV and CDR2 YYDKDF (reference sequence). The CDR3 totals 16 residues. V shed 0 bases and J shed 7 bases, with 16 bases lying between them. As DNA, the CDR3 is TGTGCCACCAGCAGAGATATAGGGCAGGCTACAAATGAGCAGTTCTTC. Translated, it gives CATSRDIGQATNEQFF.

The count of this clonotype is one. Since a much larger clone is just one base distant, this may be a read error. V is TRBV29-1 and J is TRBJ1-2, with 7 bases that match TRBD1. The J segment lost 9 bases and the V segment lost 6 bases, leaving 16 bases of the junction unmatched. Germline CDR1 reads SQVTM; CDR2 reads ANQGSEA. The CDR3 runs to 14 residues. Here the CDR3 DNA reads TGCAGCGTCCCGGGCCAGGGGACAGCCTCGCGCTACACCTTC. Translated: CSVPGQGTASRYTF.